These T cell receptor gamma chains were read from a single sample in a study of gamma-delta chains in newborns, infants, children. TCRdb fed the reads into CATT to redo clone calling. The data contain 1,500 to 2,000 gamma-chain clones, less than 15% of them singletons. Material: blood. The source of these receptors is a child who was a newborn, infant or young child, either healthy, febrile or measles-vaccinated (not recorded which). Each CDR3 is given without its conserved first and last residue. The order of the fields is V gene, J gene, CDR3 protein.

V gene: TRGV9
J gene: TRGJP
CDR3 protein: ALWEVQIGMGKKIKV

V gene: TRGV9
J gene: TRGJP
CDR3 protein: ALWEAAGGLGKKIKV

V gene: TRGV9
J gene: TRGJP
CDR3 protein: ALWEVRLGKKIKV

V gene: TRGV9
J gene: TRGJP
CDR3 protein: ALWEFGELGKKIKV

V gene: TRGV9
J gene: TRGJP
CDR3 protein: ALWEITRELGKKIKV

V gene: TRGV9
J gene: TRGJ1/TRGJ2
CDR3 protein: ALWEVYYKKL

V gene: TRGV4
J gene: TRGJP1
CDR3 protein: ATWDGTTGWFKI

V gene: TRGV9
J gene: TRGJP
CDR3 protein: ALWEAGELGKKIKV

V gene: TRGV9
J gene: TRGJP
CDR3 protein: ALWERQELGKEIKV

V gene: TRGV9
J gene: TRGJP
CDR3 protein: ALWEVQRQELGKKIKV

V gene: TRGV9
J gene: TRGJP
CDR3 protein: ALWETAQELGKKIKV

V gene: TRGV9
J gene: TRGJP
CDR3 protein: ALWEVRQELGKKIKV

V gene: TRGV9
J gene: TRGJP
CDR3 protein: ALWEVLGKKIKV

V gene: TRGV9
J gene: TRGJP
CDR3 protein: ALWEVLELGKKIKV

V gene: TRGV9
J gene: TRGJP
CDR3 protein: ALWEVSGLGKKIKV